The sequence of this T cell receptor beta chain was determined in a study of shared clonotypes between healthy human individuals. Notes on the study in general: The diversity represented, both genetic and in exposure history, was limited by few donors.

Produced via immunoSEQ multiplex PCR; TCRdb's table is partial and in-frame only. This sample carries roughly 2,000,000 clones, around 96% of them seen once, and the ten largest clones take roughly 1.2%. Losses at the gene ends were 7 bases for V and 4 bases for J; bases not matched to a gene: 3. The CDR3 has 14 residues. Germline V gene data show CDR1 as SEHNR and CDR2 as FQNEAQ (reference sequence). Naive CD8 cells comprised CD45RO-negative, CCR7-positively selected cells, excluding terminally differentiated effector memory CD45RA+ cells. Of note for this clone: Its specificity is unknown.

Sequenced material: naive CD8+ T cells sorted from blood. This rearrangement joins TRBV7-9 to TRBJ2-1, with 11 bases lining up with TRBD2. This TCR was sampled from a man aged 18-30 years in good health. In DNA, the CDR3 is TGTGCCAGCACGGGACTAGCGGTTTACAATGAGCAGTTCTTC. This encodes CASTGLAVYNEQFF.